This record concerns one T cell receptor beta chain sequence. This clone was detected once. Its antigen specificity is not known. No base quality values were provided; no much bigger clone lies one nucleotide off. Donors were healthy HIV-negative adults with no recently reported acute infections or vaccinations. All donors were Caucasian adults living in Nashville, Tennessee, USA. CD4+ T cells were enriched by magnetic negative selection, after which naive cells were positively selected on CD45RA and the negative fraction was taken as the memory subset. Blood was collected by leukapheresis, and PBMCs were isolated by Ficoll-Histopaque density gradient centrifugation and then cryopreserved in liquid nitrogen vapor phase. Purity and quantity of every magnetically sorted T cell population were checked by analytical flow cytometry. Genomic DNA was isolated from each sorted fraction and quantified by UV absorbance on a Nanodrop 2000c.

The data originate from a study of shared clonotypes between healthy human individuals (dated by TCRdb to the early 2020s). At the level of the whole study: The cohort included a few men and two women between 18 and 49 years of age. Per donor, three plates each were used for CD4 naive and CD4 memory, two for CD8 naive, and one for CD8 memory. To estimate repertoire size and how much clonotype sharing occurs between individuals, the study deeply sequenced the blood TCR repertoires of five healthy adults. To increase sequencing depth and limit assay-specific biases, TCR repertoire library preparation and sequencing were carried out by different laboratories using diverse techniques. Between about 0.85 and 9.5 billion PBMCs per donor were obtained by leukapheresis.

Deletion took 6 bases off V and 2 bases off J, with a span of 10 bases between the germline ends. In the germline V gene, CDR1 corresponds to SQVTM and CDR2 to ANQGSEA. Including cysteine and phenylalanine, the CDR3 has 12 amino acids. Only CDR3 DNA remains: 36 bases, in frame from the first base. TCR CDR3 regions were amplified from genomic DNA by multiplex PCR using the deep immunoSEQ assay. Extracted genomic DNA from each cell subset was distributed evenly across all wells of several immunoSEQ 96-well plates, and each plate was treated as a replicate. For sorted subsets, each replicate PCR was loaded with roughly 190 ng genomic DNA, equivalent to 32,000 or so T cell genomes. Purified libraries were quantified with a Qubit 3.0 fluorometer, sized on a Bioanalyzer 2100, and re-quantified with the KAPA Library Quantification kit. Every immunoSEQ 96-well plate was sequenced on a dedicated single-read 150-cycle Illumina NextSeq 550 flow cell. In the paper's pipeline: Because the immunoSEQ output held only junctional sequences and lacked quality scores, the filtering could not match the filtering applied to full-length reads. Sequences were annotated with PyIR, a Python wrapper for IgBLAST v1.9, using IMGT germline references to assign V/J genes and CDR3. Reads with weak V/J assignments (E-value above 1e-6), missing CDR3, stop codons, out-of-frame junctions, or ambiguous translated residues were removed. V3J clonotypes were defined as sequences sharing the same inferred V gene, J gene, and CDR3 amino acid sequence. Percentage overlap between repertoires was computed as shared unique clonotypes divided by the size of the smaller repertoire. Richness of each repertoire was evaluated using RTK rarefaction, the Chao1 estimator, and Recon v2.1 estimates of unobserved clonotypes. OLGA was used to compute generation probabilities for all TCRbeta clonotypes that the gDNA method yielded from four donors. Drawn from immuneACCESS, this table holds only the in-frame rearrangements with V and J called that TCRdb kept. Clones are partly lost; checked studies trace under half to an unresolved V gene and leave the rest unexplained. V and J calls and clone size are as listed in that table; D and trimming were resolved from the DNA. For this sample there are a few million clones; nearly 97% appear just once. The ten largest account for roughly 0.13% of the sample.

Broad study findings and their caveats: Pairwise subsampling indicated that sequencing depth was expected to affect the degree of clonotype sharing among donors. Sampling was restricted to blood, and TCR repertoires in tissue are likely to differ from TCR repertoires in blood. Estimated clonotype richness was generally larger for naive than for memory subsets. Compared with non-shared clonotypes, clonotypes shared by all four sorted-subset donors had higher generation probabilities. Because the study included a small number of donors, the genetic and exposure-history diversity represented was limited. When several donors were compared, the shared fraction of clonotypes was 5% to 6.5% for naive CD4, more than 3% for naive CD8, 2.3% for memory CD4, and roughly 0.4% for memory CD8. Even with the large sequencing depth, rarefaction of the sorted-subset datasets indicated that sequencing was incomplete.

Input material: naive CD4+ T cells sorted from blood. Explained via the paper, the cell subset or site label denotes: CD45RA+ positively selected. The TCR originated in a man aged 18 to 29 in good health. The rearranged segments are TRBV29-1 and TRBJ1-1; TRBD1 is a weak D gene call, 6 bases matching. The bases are TGCAGCGTCGGGACACCCAACACTGAAGCTTTCTTT. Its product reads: CSVGTPNTEAFF.